The 2 T cell receptor beta chains below were found in one sample sequenced in a study of shared clonotypes between healthy human individuals. Clones were sequenced by immunoSEQ multiplex PCR, and TCRdb holds only the in-frame ones, with some missing. The sample carries a few million clones, roughly nine tenths recorded once. The sequenced material came from naive CD4+ T cells sorted from blood. Sample subset: CD45RA+ positively selected. These receptors came from a man between 18 and 35 years old in good health.

As regards this clone: Other DNA sequences in the same sample also yield this CDR3. The rearrangement uses TRBV28 and TRBJ2-4; D not resolved. This CDR3 spans 15 amino acids. V was pared by 3 bases and J by 0 bases, with 9 bases between. CDR1 and CDR2 (germline): MDHEN, SYDVKM. CDR3 residues: CASSFGSLAKNIQYF. In nucleotides, the CDR3 is TGTGCCAGCAGTTTCGGTTCCCTAGCCAAAAACATTCAGTACTTC. Full variable domain (remainder filled in from reference TRBV28 and TRBJ2-4): DVKVTQSSRYLVKRTGEKVFLECVQDMDHENMFWYRQDPGLGLRLIYFSYDVKMKEKGDIPEGYSVSREKKERFSLILESASTNQTSMYLCASSFGSLAKNIQYFGAGTRLSVL.

This sequence joins TRBV2 and TRBJ2-5; tentative D call: TRBD2 (5 bases). The CDR3 runs 12 residues. V was trimmed by 8 bases and J by 1 base, leaving 8 bases between them. Germline values: CDR1 SNHLY, CDR2 FYNNEI. CDR3 protein: CASRLIQETQYF. CDR3 sequence (DNA): TGTGCCAGCCGACTAATCCAAGAGACCCAGTACTTC.